This T cell receptor (beta chain) was documented in a study of T cell changes during pregnancy in multiple sclerosis (dated by TCRdb to about 2019). At the level of the whole study: The study looked at changes in the T cell repertoire across pregnancy in women with multiple sclerosis.

V and J lose 4 bases and 0 bases, and a span of 9 bases separates them. From a lookup of the germline V gene (reference sequence), CDR1 and CDR2 are MNHEY and SMNVEV. The cysteine opens and the phenylalanine closes a CDR3 of 15 amino acids. The sequence is cut down to CDR3 DNA, 45 bases in frame from base 1. Of note for this clone: There is no known antigen for this receptor. There are no base qualities to consult, and no much larger clone falls within one base.

The method behind the library was the immunoSEQ multiplex PCR assay. TCRdb took this table from immuneACCESS and kept in-frame rearrangements with V and J called. Such tables lack part of the clones; where checked against another copy, unresolved V genes explain under half of the gap, and the rest is unexplained. The sample contains 78,000 or so clones, about 92% of them found a single time. The top ten constitute roughly 1.4% of the sample. The chain is assembled from TRBV27 and TRBJ2-2, with the D segment identity uncertain. This TCR was sampled from a female donor with multiple sclerosis, enrolled in a pregnancy study. Sequencing used peripheral blood, obtained before pregnancy. The DNA reads as follows: TGTGCCAGCAGTTCCCCAGTCGCGAACACCGGGGAGCTGTTTTTT. It is translated as CASSSPVANTGELFF.